The rows below give T cell receptor beta chains drawn from one sample of a study of blood T cell repertoires in COVID-19. This table comes from immunoSEQ multiplex PCR, and its TCRdb copy is limited to in-frame clones, with some not included. The table has 200,000 to 250,000 clones, 85% to 90% seen once; the top ten hold 11%. The sample taken for sequencing was peripheral blood. The receptors derive from a man over 45 with COVID-19, enrolled during active disease. Both conserved end residues are part of each CDR3. D genes are given only for firm matches. Clone size is stated in some rows and not others, as once, few, many or a class when expanded.

TRBV5-1	TRBJ2-3	-	-	TGCGCCAGCAGATGGACATCCCCTGGAGATACGCAGTATTTT	CASRWTSPGDTQYF
TRBV12-3/TRBV12-4	TRBJ1-2	TRBD1	-	TGTGCCAGCAGTTATCAGGGGGCCTATGGCTACACCTTC	CASSYQGAYGYTF
TRBV5-1	TRBJ2-1	TRBD2	-	TGCGCCAGCAGCTCTAGCGGGCAAAACAATGAGCAGTTCTTC	CASSSSGQNNEQFF
TRBV5-1	TRBJ1-1	-	-	TGCGCCAGCAGAAAACCCGGACAGCAGAACACTGAAGCTTTCTTT	CASRKPGQQNTEAFF
TRBV7-3	TRBJ2-1	TRBD2	-	TGTGCCAGCAGCTTAATTTTCTTGGCTAGCGGCATGCCCTACAATGAGCAGTTCTTC	CASSLIFLASGMPYNEQFF
TRBV18	TRBJ1-1	-	-	TGTGCCAGCTCACTACAGCGGACGGGTAACACTGAAGCTTTCTTT	CASSLQRTGNTEAFF
TRBV7-7	TRBJ1-5	-	-	TGTGCCAGCAGCTTGGAGCGGGGTCAGCCCCAGCATTTT	CASSLERGQPQHF
TRBV14	TRBJ2-2	-	once	TGTGCCAGCAGCCAAGTGAGGAACACCGGGGAGCTGTTTTTT	CASSQVRNTGELFF
TRBV24-1	TRBJ2-3	-	once	TGTGCCACCAGTGACCCTAGTGTGGTGGCGCAGTATTTT	CATSDPSVVAQYF
TRBV10-2	TRBJ2-2	-	-	TGCGCCAGCAGTGAGTCTGGTGGGGGCGGTGGCACCGGGGAGCTGTTTTTT	CASSESGGGGGTGELFF
TRBV28	TRBJ1-5	-	-	TGTGCCAGCAGACTCGACAGCCTCCCGGGTCAGCCCCAGCATTTT	CASRLDSLPGQPQHF
TRBV4-1	TRBJ1-1	-	once	TGCGCCAGCAGCCTCGCCACGGGGGGTTACACTGAAGCTTTCTTT	CASSLATGGYTEAFF
TRBV24-1	TRBJ2-1	TRBD2	-	TGTGCCACCAGTGATTGGACTAGCGGGAGTGATGAGCAGTTCTTC	CATSDWTSGSDEQFF
TRBV5-1	TRBJ2-7	TRBD2	-	TGCGCCAGCAGCTGGGGACTAGCGGGGGCGGGTGAGCAGTACTTC	CASSWGLAGAGEQYF
TRBV9	TRBJ2-3	-	-	TGTGCCAGCAGCGTAGCTTTGGATACGCAGTATTTT	CASSVALDTQYF
TRBV19	TRBJ2-3	-	-	TGTGCCAGTAGTATAGTCGCGACAGGCACAGATACGCAGTATTTT	CASSIVATGTDTQYF
TRBV19	TRBJ2-2	-	-	TGTGCCAGTAGTCTACACTCAGTCCCGGGACTTACAACCGGGGAGCTGTTTTTT	CASSLHSVPGLTTGELFF
TRBV2	TRBJ2-7	-	-	TGTGCCAGCAGTGGGGGAATACTAGGGAACTACGAGCAGTACTTC	CASSGGILGNYEQYF
TRBV5-6	TRBJ2-3	TRBD2	-	TGTGCCAGCAGCTTGTTCCCAGCGGGAGGTAGCACAGATACGCAGTATTTT	CASSLFPAGGSTDTQYF
TRBV5-1	TRBJ1-3	TRBD1	-	TGCGCCAGCAGCTTGGCTCCAGGGGGTGGAAACACCATATATTTT	CASSLAPGGGNTIYF
TRBV7-9	TRBJ1-1	-	-	TGTGCCAGCAGCTTAGTGGGTCGGGAGAACACTGAAGCTTTCTTT	CASSLVGRENTEAFF
TRBV9	TRBJ1-1	-	-	TGTGCCAGCAGCGATAGGGGGAACACTGAAGCTTTCTTT	CASSDRGNTEAFF
TRBV10-3	TRBJ1-1	-	-	TGTGCCATCAGGGCGGGGGCAGGGAGGTCTGAAGCTTTCTTT	CAIRAGAGRSEAFF
TRBV7-9	TRBJ2-7	TRBD2	-	TGTGCCAGCAGCTTAAGTAGCGGGGCCCACGAGCAGTACTTC	CASSLSSGAHEQYF
TRBV3-1/TRBV3-2	TRBJ1-5	-	-	TGTGCCAGCAGCCAAGCTCAGGGAGGTGAGCCCCAGCATTTT	CASSQAQGGEPQHF
TRBV6-5	TRBJ1-2	TRBD1	-	TGTGCCAGCAGTTACACCCGGACAGGGGGCGGCTATGGCTACACCTTC	CASSYTRTGGGYGYTF
TRBV6-5	TRBJ2-7	TRBD1	few	TGTGCCACCGGCCGGGACAGTGGCTACGAGCAGTACTTC	CATGRDSGYEQYF
TRBV9	TRBJ2-1	TRBD2	-	TGTGCCAGCAGCGTAGTGGGAGCGGGGGGGACACGCGATGAGCAGTTCTTC	CASSVVGAGGTRDEQFF
TRBV9	TRBJ1-5	TRBD1	-	TGTGCCAGCAGTGCGGGGACAGGGTTCAATCAGCCCCAGCATTTT	CASSAGTGFNQPQHF
TRBV19	TRBJ2-7	-	-	TGTGCCAGTAGCATACACACCGGGAAGCAGTACTTC	CASSIHTGKQYF
TRBV2	TRBJ2-3	TRBD1	few	TGTGCCAGCAGTCTGGACAGGGGGTGGTCAGATACGCAGTATTTT	CASSLDRGWSDTQYF
TRBV28	TRBJ1-5	TRBD1	-	TGTGCCAGTCACAGGGACAGACAATATAGCAATCAGCCCCAGCATTTT	CASHRDRQYSNQPQHF
TRBV4-3	TRBJ1-5	TRBD1	-	TGCGCCAGCAGCCAAGAGTCAGGGGGTTGGAATCAGCCCCAGCATTTT	CASSQESGGWNQPQHF
TRBV6-5	TRBJ1-2	-	-	TGTGCCAGCAGTTACTCGAGGACAGACTATGGCTACACCTTC	CASSYSRTDYGYTF
TRBV5-8	TRBJ2-3	TRBD1	-	TGTGCCAGCACCATCGGGACAGGAGGCACAGATACGCAGTATTTT	CASTIGTGGTDTQYF
TRBV15	TRBJ2-1	-	-	TGTGCCACCAGCAGAACCATCGACAGTCCCGATGAGCAGTTCTTC	CATSRTIDSPDEQFF
TRBV4-1	TRBJ2-3	TRBD2	-	TGCGCCAGCAGCCACCCAAGCGGGAAGGGAAGGGATACGCAGTATTTT	CASSHPSGKGRDTQYF
TRBV3-1/TRBV3-2	TRBJ2-2	-	-	TGTGCCAGCAGCCAAGGAGGGAACACCGGGGAGCTGTTTTTT	CASSQGGNTGELFF
TRBV19	TRBJ1-3	TRBD1	-	TGTGCCAGTAGTACAACAGGGGAATCTGGAAACACCATATATTTT	CASSTTGESGNTIYF
TRBV7-9	TRBJ1-2	-	once	TGTGCCAGCAGCTTAGGTAGCACTAACTATGGCTACACCTTC	CASSLGSTNYGYTF
TRBV4-2	TRBJ2-2	-	-	TGTGCCAGCAGCCCCCTGACCGGGGAGCGGAGTAACACCGGGGAGCTGTTTTTT	CASSPLTGERSNTGELFF
TRBV5-6	TRBJ1-3	-	-	TGTGCCAGCAGCGCGTACAGTGCAAACACCATATATTTT	CASSAYSANTIYF